These 14 T cell receptor beta chains originate from one sample sequenced in a study of shared clonotypes between healthy human individuals. Method: immunoSEQ multiplex PCR; TCRdb's copy keeps in-frame clones and lacks some. The sample has roughly 1,100,000 clones; 60% to 80% are singletons. Sequencing was done on a sample of memory CD4+ T cells sorted from blood. Indicated subset: CD45RA-negative fraction. These receptors were collected from a man aged 18 to 30 in good health.

The V gene is TRBV7-2, the J gene TRBJ2-7, with D unclear. The germline gives CDR1 SGHTA, CDR2 FQGNSA. This CDR3 region has 16 residues. With 1 base removed from V and 2 bases from J, the gap between germline ends came to 15 bases. As DNA, the CDR3 is TGTGCCAGCAGCTTAGTCTGGGTCAGCGAGACCTACGAGCAGTACTTC. It encodes CASSLVWVSETYEQYF.

This clone was observed a handful of times. CDR3 protein: CAWRYWNYGYTF. DNA for the CDR3: TGTGCCTGGAGGTATTGGAACTATGGCTACACCTTC. The gene calls are TRBV30 and TRBJ1-2; D not resolved. This CDR3 contains 12 residues. The germline V and J ends were trimmed by 3 bases and 2 bases, with 7 bases remaining between them. Germline lookup yields CDR1 GTSNPN and CDR2 SVGIG (reference sequence).

The chain couples TRBV27 to TRBJ2-7; the match to TRBD1 covers 9 bases. Germline values: CDR1 MNHEY, CDR2 SMNVEV (reference sequence). The CDR3 sequence is 14 residues long. With 6 bases clipped from V and 12 bases from J, the junction kept 15 bases outside the gene matches. The CDR3 DNA is TGTGCCAGCAGCTCCGGGACAGGGAATACCAAAACGTACTTC. Its translation: CASSSGTGNTKTYF.

In this sample, this clone turned up once. V is TRBV4-3 and J is TRBJ2-3; 11 bases line up with TRBD1. CDR1 is LGHNA, CDR2 YSLEER, per germline. This CDR3 contains 17 residues. J gave up 4 bases and V 3 bases, and 9 bases lay outside the gene matches. CDR3 sequence: CASSQTRTGGYSDTQYF. The CDR3 DNA is TGCGCCAGCAGCCAGACGAGGACAGGGGGCTATTCAGATACGCAGTATTTT.

The chain has TRBV7-2 and TRBJ2-5; a weak D match, TRBD1 (5 bases). CDR1 is SGHTA, CDR2 FQGNSA, per germline. The CDR3 is made up of 15 amino acids. With 1 base removed from V and 4 bases from J, the gap between germline ends came to 13 bases. The CDR3 region is CASSLGGRVVETQYF. The CDR3 region has the DNA TGTGCCAGCAGCTTAGGCGGCAGGGTGGTAGAGACCCAGTACTTC. The full variable domain, completed using reference TRBV7-2 and TRBJ2-5, is GAGVSQSPSNKVTEKGKDVELRCDPISGHTALYWYRQSLGQGLEFLIYFQGNSAPDKSGLPSDRFSAERTGGSVSTLTIQRTQQEDSAVYLCASSLGGRVVETQYFGPGTRLLVL.

This chain connects TRBV2 to TRBJ2-1; a possible D gene is TRBD2 (5 bases). This CDR3 contains 13 residues. Germline V gene lookup returns CDR1 SNHLY and CDR2 FYNNEI. Trimming removed 7 bases from V and 6 bases from J, with 13 bases in between. Here the CDR3 reads CASKNLAGNEQFF. DNA of the CDR3: TGTGCCAGCAAGAACCTAGCAGGCAATGAGCAGTTCTTC.

The gene calls are TRBV7-6 and TRBJ1-1; possible D gene TRBD1, 5 bases. The CDR3 runs 12 residues. Per germline, CDR1 SGHVS and CDR2 FNYEAQ. V shed 4 bases and J shed 7 bases, with 10 bases lying between them. CDR3 loop: CASSSMGGEAFF. CDR3 bases: TGTGCCAGCAGCTCAATGGGGGGTGAAGCTTTCTTT.

CDR3 sequence: CASSLGGILNNEQFF. In DNA form, the CDR3 reads TGTGCCAGCAGCTTAGGTGGGATTCTAAACAATGAGCAGTTCTTC. The rearrangement joins TRBV7-2 to TRBJ2-1; no firm D call. V was pared by 1 base and J by 5 bases, with 12 bases between. The CDR3 totals 15 residues. The germline V gene has CDR1 SGHTA and CDR2 FQGNSA. Full variable domain (missing parts from reference TRBV7-2 and TRBJ2-1): GAGVSQSPSNKVTEKGKDVELRCDPISGHTALYWYRQSLGQGLEFLIYFQGNSAPDKSGLPSDRFSAERTGGSVSTLTIQRTQQEDSAVYLCASSLGGILNNEQFFGPGTRLTVL.

This chain connects TRBV27 to TRBJ1-1; 7 positions match TRBD1. The V gene's germline CDR1 is MNHEY and CDR2 SMNVEV (reference sequence). This CDR3 has 13 amino acids. V shed 5 bases, J shed 5 bases, and the junction held 5 bases outside the gene matches. CDR3 in amino acids: CASSATGRTEAFF. The CDR3 DNA follows: TGTGCCAGCAGTGCGACAGGGAGGACTGAAGCTTTCTTT.

The chain links TRBV4-2 to TRBJ1-1; D not certain. Per the germline V gene, CDR1 is LGHNA and CDR2 is YNFKEQ. Deletions cut 1 base from V and 0 bases from J, with 12 bases between. The CDR3 is made up of 16 amino acids. The CDR3 protein is CASSQAGRPLNTEAFF. The CDR3 DNA reads TGTGCCAGCAGCCAAGCGGGCAGGCCGTTGAACACTGAAGCTTTCTTT.

V is TRBV5-1 and J is TRBJ1-5; the D is unclear. The CDR3 length is 13 residues. V was cut by 2 bases and J by 6 bases, with 9 bases left in between. Germline CDR1 and CDR2: SGHRS and YFSETQ. The CDR3 region has the DNA TGCGCCAGCAGCTTCAGTATCGGTCAGCCCCAGCATTTT. Translation: CASSFSIGQPQHF.

This clone was detected ten times or more. The chain joins TRBV10-3 to TRBJ2-7; 10 nucleotides agree with TRBD1. The CDR3 loop spans 15 amino acids. The germline gives CDR1 ENHRY, CDR2 SYGVKD. Unmatched junction bases numbered 14, after V lost 9 bases and J lost 6 bases. CDR3 sequence: CAIGPGTGAGAEQYF. CDR3 sequence (DNA): TGTGCCATAGGACCCGGGACAGGGGCAGGGGCCGAGCAGTACTTC.

This chain links TRBV6-1 with TRBJ2-3; TRBD1 is a possible D gene (5 bases). Germline values: CDR1 MNHNS, CDR2 SASEGT. The CDR3 covers 14 residues. V lost 6 bases to trimming and J lost 0 bases, with 10 bases between them. DNA for the CDR3: TGTGCCAGCAGGGGGCAGGCTAGCACAGATACGCAGTATTTT. This encodes CASRGQASTDTQYF.

The table lists this clone with a count of one. The chain links TRBV6-4 to TRBJ2-1; D possibly corresponds to TRBD1 (6 bases). The germline V gene has CDR1 MRHNA and CDR2 SNTAGT. V was clipped by 4 bases and J by 2 bases, with 12 bases between them. The CDR3 consists of 15 residues. The CDR3 coding sequence is TGTGCCAGCAGTGTTTCAGGGGAACCCTACAATGAGCAGTTCTTC. This translates into CASSVSGEPYNEQFF.